The 6 T cell receptor beta chains in this list originate from one sample, sequenced in a study of T-cell reconstitution after alpha-beta-depleted transplantation in children. Unique molecular identifiers were built into the TCRbeta library. Via MiXCR, TCRdb re-called the PCR reads, giving one row per CDR3 protein. The repertoire includes about 240,000 distinct CDR3 sequences, 20% to 30% of them detected once, and about 2.6% sits in the top ten. Sequenced material: PBMCs, taken before TCRalphabeta/CD19-depleted stem cell transplant. Receptors originate from a girl aged 2 to 9 with Fanconi anemia, due to receive a stem cell transplant.

This clonotype was seen a handful of times. The chain carries TRBV29-1 and TRBJ2-5; possibly TRBD2 for D (6 bases). CDR1 and CDR2 from the germline V gene are SQVTM and ANQGSEA. CDR3 length equals 13 residues. V was clipped by 4 bases and J by 7 bases, with 16 bases between them. CDR3 nucleotide sequence: TGCAGCGTTGGCACGGGGATGGGAGGGACCCAGTACTTC. Translation gives CSVGTGMGGTQYF.

This clonotype has at least ten counts. V usage is TRBV27 and J usage is TRBJ1-1; maybe TRBD1 (5 bases). CDR1 and CDR2 (germline): MNHEY, SMNVEV (reference sequence). CDR3 length: 11 residues. With 5 bases removed from V and 8 bases from J, the gap between germline ends came to 9 bases. For the CDR3, the DNA is TGTGCCAGCAGTAGTTGGGGGGAAGCTTTCTTT. Residues: CASSSWGEAFF.

This clonotype was seen only a few times. The genes are TRBV28 and TRBJ2-1, with D tentatively TRBD2 (5 bases). Trimming shortened V by 5 bases and J by 5 bases, and 22 bases separated the two germline ends. The CDR3 consists of 17 residues. The germline V gene encodes CDR1 MDHEN and CDR2 SYDVKM. The chain's CDR3 is CASSSPTLTRGHNEQFF. DNA for the CDR3: TGTGCCAGCAGTAGTCCCACCCTAACACGGGGTCACAATGAGCAGTTCTTC. Supplemented by reference TRBV28 and TRBJ2-1, the full variable domain reads DVKVTQSSRYLVKRTGEKVFLECVQDMDHENMFWYRQDPGLGLRLIYFSYDVKMKEKGDIPEGYSVSREKKERFSLILESASTNQTSMYLCASSSPTLTRGHNEQFFGPGTRLTVL.

This clonotype was picked up many times. The V call is TRBV29-1, the J call TRBJ2-5; TRBD1 might be the D (5 bases). Germline-derived CDR1 and CDR2 are SQVTM and ANQGSEA. The CDR3 runs to 12 residues. Trimming took off 4 bases at V and 7 bases at J, with 13 bases between the two ends. The CDR3 spells CSVVQVLGTQYF. As DNA, the CDR3 is TGCAGCGTTGTACAGGTGTTGGGGACCCAGTACTTC.

This clonotype was counted ten times or more. The genes are TRBV20-1 and TRBJ2-3; D ambiguous. The CDR3 totals 11 residues. Trimming stripped 5 bases from V and 2 bases from J, with 5 bases between. Germline CDR1 is DFQATT and CDR2 is SNEGSKA (reference sequence). The CDR3 DNA reads TGCAGTGCTTCGAACACAGATACGCAGTATTTT. It codes for CSASNTDTQYF.

This clonotype was picked up many times. The chain combines TRBV20-1 with TRBJ2-7; D call uncertain. V was pared by 0 bases and J by 0 bases, with 15 bases between. Germline CDR1 DFQATT, CDR2 SNEGSKA (reference sequence). The CDR3 is 16 residues long. This CDR3 is CSARDLGVPSSYEQYF. In DNA, the CDR3 is TGCAGTGCTAGAGATCTTGGGGTCCCCAGCTCCTACGAGCAGTACTTC.